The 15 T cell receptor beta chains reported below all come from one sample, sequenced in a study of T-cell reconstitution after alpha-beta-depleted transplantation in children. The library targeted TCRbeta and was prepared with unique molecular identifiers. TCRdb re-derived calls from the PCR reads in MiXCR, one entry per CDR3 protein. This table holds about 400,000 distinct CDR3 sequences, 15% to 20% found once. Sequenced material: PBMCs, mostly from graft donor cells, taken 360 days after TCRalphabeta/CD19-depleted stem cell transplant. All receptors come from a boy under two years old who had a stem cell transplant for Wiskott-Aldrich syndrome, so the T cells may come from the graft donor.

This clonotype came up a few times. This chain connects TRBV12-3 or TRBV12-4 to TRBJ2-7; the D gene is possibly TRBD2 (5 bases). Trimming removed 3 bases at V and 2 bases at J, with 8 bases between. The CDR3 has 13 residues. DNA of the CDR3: TGTGCCAGCAGTTTGCAGCGGACCTACGAGCAGTACTTC. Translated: CASSLQRTYEQYF.

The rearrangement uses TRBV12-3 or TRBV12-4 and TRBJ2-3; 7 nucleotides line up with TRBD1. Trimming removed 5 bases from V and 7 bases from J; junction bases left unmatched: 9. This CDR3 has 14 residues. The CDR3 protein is CASSRGQARHTQYF. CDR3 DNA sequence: TGTGCCAGCAGTCGAGGACAGGCTCGGCATACGCAGTATTTT.

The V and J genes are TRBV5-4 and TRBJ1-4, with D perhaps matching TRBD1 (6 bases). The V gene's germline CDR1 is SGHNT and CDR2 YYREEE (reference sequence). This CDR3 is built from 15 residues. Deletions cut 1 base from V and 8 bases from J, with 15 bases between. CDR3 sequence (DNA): TGTGCCAGCAGCTTGATGGGACAAAAATTGGAAAAACTGTTTTTT. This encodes CASSLMGQKLEKLFF.

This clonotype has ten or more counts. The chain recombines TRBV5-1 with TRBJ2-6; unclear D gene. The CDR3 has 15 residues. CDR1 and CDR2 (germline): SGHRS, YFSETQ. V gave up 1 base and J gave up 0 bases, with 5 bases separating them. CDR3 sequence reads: CASSLMVSGANVLTF. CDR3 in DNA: TGCGCCAGCAGCTTGATGGTCTCTGGGGCCAACGTCCTGACTTTC.

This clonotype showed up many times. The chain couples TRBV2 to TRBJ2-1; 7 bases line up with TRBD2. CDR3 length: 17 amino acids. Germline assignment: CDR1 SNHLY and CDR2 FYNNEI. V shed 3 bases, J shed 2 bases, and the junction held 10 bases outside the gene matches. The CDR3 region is CASSDPLTSVAYNEQFF. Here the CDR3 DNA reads TGTGCCAGCAGTGATCCCCTTACTAGCGTTGCCTACAATGAGCAGTTCTTC. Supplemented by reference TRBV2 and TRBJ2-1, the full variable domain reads EPEVTQTPSHQVTQMGQEVILRCVPISNHLYFYWYRQILGQKVEFLVSFYNNEISEKSEIFDDQFSVERPDGSNFTLKIRSTKLEDSAMYFCASSDPLTSVAYNEQFFGPGTRLTVL.

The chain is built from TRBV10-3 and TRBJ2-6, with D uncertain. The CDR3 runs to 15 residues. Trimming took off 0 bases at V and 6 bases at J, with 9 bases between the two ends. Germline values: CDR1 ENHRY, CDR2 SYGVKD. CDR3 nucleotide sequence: TGTGCCATCAGTGAGTCGAGCCCTGTGGCCAACGTCCTGACTTTC. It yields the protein CAISESSPVANVLTF.

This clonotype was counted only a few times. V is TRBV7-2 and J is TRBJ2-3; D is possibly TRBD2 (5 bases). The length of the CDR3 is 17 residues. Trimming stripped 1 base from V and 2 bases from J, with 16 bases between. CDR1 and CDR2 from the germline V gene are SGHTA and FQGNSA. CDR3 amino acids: CASSLVVRTATTDTQYF. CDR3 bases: TGTGCCAGCAGCTTAGTGGTCAGGACTGCTACCACAGATACGCAGTATTTT.

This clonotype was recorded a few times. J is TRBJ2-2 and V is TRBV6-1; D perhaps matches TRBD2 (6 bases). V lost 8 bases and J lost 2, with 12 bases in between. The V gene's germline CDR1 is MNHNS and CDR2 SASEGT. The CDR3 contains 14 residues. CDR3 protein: CASRPGVNTGELFF. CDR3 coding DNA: TGTGCCAGCCGCCCGGGGGTTAACACCGGGGAGCTGTTTTTT.

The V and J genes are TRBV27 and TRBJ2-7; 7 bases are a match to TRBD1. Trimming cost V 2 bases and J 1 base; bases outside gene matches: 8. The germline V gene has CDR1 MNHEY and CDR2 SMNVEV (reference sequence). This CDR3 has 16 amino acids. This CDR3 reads CASSLTFRQGSYEQYF. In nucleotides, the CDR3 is TGTGCCAGCAGTTTAACGTTTCGACAGGGATCCTACGAGCAGTACTTC.

The CDR3 DNA sequence: TGCGCCAGCAGCCAGGGAGGCTATAGCAATCAGCCCCAGCATTTT. Its protein is CASSQGGYSNQPQHF. The chain couples TRBV4-1 to TRBJ1-5; no clear D gene. The germline V gene encodes CDR1 MGHRA and CDR2 YSYEKL. V was clipped by 3 bases and J by 0 bases, with 9 bases between them. CDR3 length: 15 amino acids.

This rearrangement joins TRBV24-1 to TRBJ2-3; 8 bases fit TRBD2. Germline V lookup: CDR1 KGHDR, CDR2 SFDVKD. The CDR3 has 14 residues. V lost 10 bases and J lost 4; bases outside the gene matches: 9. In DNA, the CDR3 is TGTGCCACTGCCCCGGGACTAGGGGCAGATACGCAGTATTTT. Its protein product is CATAPGLGADTQYF.

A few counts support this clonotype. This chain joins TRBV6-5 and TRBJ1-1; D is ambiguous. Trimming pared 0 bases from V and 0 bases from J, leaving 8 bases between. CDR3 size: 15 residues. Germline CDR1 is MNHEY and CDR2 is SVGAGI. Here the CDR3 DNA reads TGTGCCAGCAGTTACTCTCTCAGCATGAACACTGAAGCTTTCTTT. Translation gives CASSYSLSMNTEAFF.

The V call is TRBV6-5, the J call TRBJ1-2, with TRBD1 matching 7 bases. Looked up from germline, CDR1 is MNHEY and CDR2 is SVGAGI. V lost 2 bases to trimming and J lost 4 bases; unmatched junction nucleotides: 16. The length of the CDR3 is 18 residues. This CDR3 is CASSYSSSITGALYGYTF. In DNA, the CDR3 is TGTGCCAGCAGTTACAGTTCCTCAATTACAGGGGCCCTCTATGGCTACACCTTC.

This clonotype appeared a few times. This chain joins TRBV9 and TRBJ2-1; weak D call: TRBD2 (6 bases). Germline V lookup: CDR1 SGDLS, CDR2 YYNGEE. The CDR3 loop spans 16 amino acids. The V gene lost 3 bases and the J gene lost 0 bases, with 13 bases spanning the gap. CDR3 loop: CASSDSGYLSYNEQFF. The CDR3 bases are TGTGCCAGCAGCGATAGCGGTTACCTCTCCTACAATGAGCAGTTCTTC.

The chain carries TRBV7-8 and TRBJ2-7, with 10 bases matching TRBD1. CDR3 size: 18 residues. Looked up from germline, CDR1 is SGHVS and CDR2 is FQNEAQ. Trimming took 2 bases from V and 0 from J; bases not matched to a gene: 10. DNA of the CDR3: TGTGCCAGCAGCTTAAAACGACAGGGGGCCAAAAGCTCCTACGAGCAGTACTTC. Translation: CASSLKRQGAKSSYEQYF.